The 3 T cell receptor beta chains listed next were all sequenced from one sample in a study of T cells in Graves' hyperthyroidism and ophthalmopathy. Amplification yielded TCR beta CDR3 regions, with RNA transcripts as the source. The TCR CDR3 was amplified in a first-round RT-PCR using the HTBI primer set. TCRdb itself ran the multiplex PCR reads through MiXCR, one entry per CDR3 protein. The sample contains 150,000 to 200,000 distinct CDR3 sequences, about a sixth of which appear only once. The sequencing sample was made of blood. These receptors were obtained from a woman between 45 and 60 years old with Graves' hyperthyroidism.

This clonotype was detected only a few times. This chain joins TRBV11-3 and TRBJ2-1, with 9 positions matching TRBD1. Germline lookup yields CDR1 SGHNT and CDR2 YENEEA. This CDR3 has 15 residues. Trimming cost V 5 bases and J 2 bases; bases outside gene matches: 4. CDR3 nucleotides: TGTGCCAGCAGCCCGGACAGGGGAACCTACAATGAGCAGTTCTTC. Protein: CASSPDRGTYNEQFF.

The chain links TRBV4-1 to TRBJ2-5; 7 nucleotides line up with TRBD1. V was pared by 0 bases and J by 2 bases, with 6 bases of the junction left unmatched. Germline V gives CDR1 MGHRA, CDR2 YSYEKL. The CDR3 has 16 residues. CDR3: CASSQEWSGGQETQYF. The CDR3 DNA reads TGCGCCAGCAGCCAAGAGTGGTCAGGGGGACAAGAGACCCAGTACTTC.

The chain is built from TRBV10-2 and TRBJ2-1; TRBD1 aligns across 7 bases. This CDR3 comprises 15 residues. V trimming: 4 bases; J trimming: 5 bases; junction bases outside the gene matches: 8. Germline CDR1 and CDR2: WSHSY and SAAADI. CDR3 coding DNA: TGCGCCAGCAGTGGATTACCGGGACAGAACAATGAGCAGTTCTTC. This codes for CASSGLPGQNNEQFF.